The clone carrying this TCR beta chain was recorded at least ten times. As to time point: blood at routine non-recurrence follow-up after resection. Unsorted samples of tumor, nontumor lung or frozen PBMC had their whole RNA sequenced. This record belongs to a study of spatial heterogeneity in lung cancer. Study information: Taken at a median of approximately two years after resection, follow-up PBMC samples underwent sequencing when available. In raw reads, more than 9.5 appearances on average were recorded for each unique TCR and UMI combination.

TCRdb re-analysed the 5' RACE reads in MiXCR, keeping a single row per CDR3 protein. In the table there are some 30,000 distinct CDR3 sequences, approximately 5.9% of which are singletons. Per the germline V gene, CDR1 is SGHTA and CDR2 is FQGNSA. V lost 5 bases to trimming and J lost 6 bases, with 11 bases between them. This CDR3 spans 12 amino acids. This clonotype was obtained from a female donor with early-stage non-small cell lung cancer. The rearrangement links TRBV7-2 to TRBJ2-7; D not resolved. Material: PBMCs, obtained at follow-up. The CDR3, as DNA: TGTGCCAGCAGCCCAGTCCGTGCCGAGCAGTACTTC. Translating it yields CASSPVRAEQYF.